The 14 T cell receptor beta chains below all came from one sample that was sequenced in a study of blood T cell repertoires in COVID-19. The protocol was immunoSEQ multiplex PCR, while the TCRdb copy is restricted to in-frame clones and leaves out a portion. The data show a few hundred thousand clones, with more than 75% seen just once and around 8% held by the top ten. Sequenced: peripheral blood. The receptors were sampled from a woman between 50 and 59 years old who had recovered from COVID-19.

This clone was detected once. The chain carries TRBV2 and TRBJ2-4; TRBD2 matches 9 bases. CDR1 SNHLY and CDR2 FYNNEI come from the germline V gene. This CDR3 has 13 amino acids. V gave up 8 bases and J gave up 8 bases; unmatched junction bases: 7. CDR3 in amino acids: CASASAGGDIQYF. The CDR3, as DNA: TGTGCCAGCGCTTCGGCGGGGGGGGACATTCAGTACTTC.

A single count supports this clone. V and J are TRBV6-5 and TRBJ2-5, with TRBD2 identical over 11 bases. This CDR3 has 15 amino acids. The V gene's germline CDR1 is MNHEY and CDR2 SVGAGI. With 5 bases clipped from V and 5 bases from J, the junction kept 7 bases outside the gene matches. The DNA for the CDR3 is TGTGCCAGCAGTCCGGTGACTAGCGGGAAGGAGACCCAGTACTTC. Its protein product is CASSPVTSGKETQYF.

The chain has TRBV7-8 and TRBJ1-1; 9 bases align to TRBD1. The CDR3 sequence is 17 residues long. Germline V gives CDR1 SGHVS, CDR2 FQNEAQ. V shed 2 bases, J shed 0 bases, and the junction held 7 bases outside the gene matches. The CDR3 protein is CASSLNRGLRVNTEAFF. For the CDR3, the DNA is TGTGCCAGCAGCTTAAACAGGGGGCTGCGGGTGAACACTGAAGCTTTCTTT.

DNA of the CDR3: TGTGCCTGGAGGGAGGGATGGAAGACCTTGGGCGGCTACACCTTC. Translation: CAWREGWKTLGGYTF. The gene calls are TRBV30 and TRBJ1-2; D unresolved. V was clipped by 3 bases and J by 8 bases, with 22 bases between them. Germline CDR1 and CDR2: GTSNPN and SVGIG (reference sequence). This CDR3 has 15 residues.

In DNA, the CDR3 is TGTGCCAGCAGCTTAGTGTCAGGGAATTATGACTATGGCTACACCTTC. The encoded protein is CASSLVSGNYDYGYTF. The V gene is TRBV7-8, the J gene TRBJ1-2; TRBD1 is a possible D gene (5 bases). This CDR3 has 16 amino acids. Germline V gene sequence: CDR1 SGHVS, CDR2 FQNEAQ. Trimming cost V 1 base and J 3 bases, with 15 bases left between them.

The chain joins TRBV5-1 to TRBJ2-3; D is perhaps TRBD2 (6 bases). This CDR3 spans 15 amino acids. The V and J ends lost 0 bases and 1 base respectively, with 9 bases between them. The germline gives CDR1 SGHRS, CDR2 YFSETQ. The CDR3 protein is CASSLEGGGTDTQYF. The CDR3 nucleotides read TGCGCCAGCAGCTTGGAGGGAGGAGGCACAGATACGCAGTATTTT.

The genes are TRBV5-6 and TRBJ2-7, with TRBD1 identical over 7 bases. CDR1 and CDR2 (germline): SGHDT, YYEEEE. Germline trimming cut 2 bases from V and 5 bases from J; bases unmatched to any gene: 7. The CDR3 covers 14 residues. The CDR3 DNA reads TGTGCCAGCAGCTTCGGGACAGCCGTTCACGAGCAGTACTTC. Its translation: CASSFGTAVHEQYF. The full variable domain, with the rest looked up from reference TRBV5-6 and TRBJ2-7, is DAGVTQSPTHLIKTRGQQVTLRCSPKSGHDTVSWYQQALGQGPQFIFQYYEEEERQRGNFPDRFSGHQFPNYSSELNVNALLLGDSALYLCASSFGTAVHEQYFGPGTRLTVT.

This chain links TRBV6-1 with TRBJ2-3; no clear D. Germline CDR1 MNHNS, CDR2 SASEGT. Trimming left V 3 bases short and J 2 bases short, with 3 bases between. This CDR3 contains 12 residues. CDR3 sequence: CASSDYTDTQYF. In DNA form, the CDR3 reads TGTGCCAGCAGTGATTACACAGATACGCAGTATTTT.

This chain's CDR3 is CASSPGTDPYGYTF. In DNA form, the CDR3 reads TGCGCCAGCAGTCCCGGGACAGACCCCTATGGCTACACCTTC. The chain joins TRBV5-1 to TRBJ1-2, with 7 nucleotides matching TRBD1. Germline V lookup: CDR1 SGHRS, CDR2 YFSETQ. The CDR3 contains 14 residues. The junction had 8 bases not matched to a gene; V was cut back by 5 bases and J by 4 bases.

The V gene is TRBV7-2, the J gene TRBJ1-2; 9 bases line up with TRBD1. Germline V gene data show CDR1 as SGHTA and CDR2 as FQGNSA. V shed 3 bases and J 5 bases; nucleotides not matched to a gene: 7. The CDR3 spans 15 residues. For the CDR3, the DNA is TGTGCCAGCAGCTTTATGGACAGGGGAGGGTATGGCTACACCTTC. It encodes CASSFMDRGGYGYTF.

The CDR3 nucleotides are TGTGCCAGCAGCCTTTTACTTCAGGGGGATGAGCAGTTCTTC. This sequence encodes CASSLLLQGDEQFF. This chain joins TRBV3-1 (or the pseudogene TRBV3-2) and TRBJ2-1, with 7 positions matching TRBD1. The germline gives CDR1 LGHDT, CDR2 YNNKEL (reference sequence). This CDR3 is 14 amino acids long. The trim removed 4 bases at V and 8 bases at J, leaving 8 bases unmatched.

The chain joins TRBV5-1 to TRBJ2-3; 8 nucleotides line up with TRBD1. V gave up 1 base and J gave up 4 bases; unmatched junction bases: 5. This CDR3 contains 15 residues. CDR1 is SGHRS and CDR2 is YFSETQ in the germline V gene. The CDR3 coding sequence is TGCGCCAGCAGCTTGACAGGGGGGACTGCAGATACGCAGTATTTT. This codes for CASSLTGGTADTQYF.

The chain uses TRBV9 and TRBJ2-7; 10 bases are a match to TRBD1. This CDR3 contains 16 residues. Losses at the gene ends were 4 bases for V and 4 bases for J; bases not matched to a gene: 11. Germline CDR1 and CDR2: SGDLS and YYNGEE. CDR3: CASSSTGGLALYEQYF. The CDR3 region has the DNA TGTGCCAGCAGCTCGACAGGGGGCTTGGCCTTATACGAGCAGTACTTC.

The chain carries TRBV28 and TRBJ2-1, with D perhaps TRBD1 (6 bases). Germline V gene sequence: CDR1 MDHEN, CDR2 SYDVKM. V dropped 10 bases and J dropped 5 bases, with 18 bases sitting between them. This CDR3 has 14 residues. The CDR3 bases are TGTGCCACCCAGGGACAATCGGGGCACAATGAGCAGTTCTTC. Residues: CATQGQSGHNEQFF.